Detailed here is one TCR beta chain. The CDR3 length is 11 residues. With 3 bases removed from V and 10 bases from J, the gap between germline ends came to 7 bases. The germline gives CDR1 DFQATT, CDR2 SNEGSKA (reference sequence). These data belong to a study of identical twins. TCRdb used MiXCR to reprocess the 5' RACE reads, holding one entry per CDR3 protein. The table records about 430,000 distinct CDR3 sequences, about 18% of them present only once. This chain uses TRBV20-1 with TRBJ1-6; D not certain. The sequencing input was naive T cells sorted from blood. The receptor was derived from a man in his fifties or sixties in good health. CDR3 amino acids: CSARGRSPLHF. The CDR3 DNA follows: TGCAGTGCTAGGGGCCGATCACCCCTCCACTTT.